These 21 T cell receptor beta chains share one sample of origin, sequenced in a study of cytomegalovirus exposure and HLA in healthy donors. The PCR ran on 60 Vbeta and 13 Jbeta primers. Measured with immunoSEQ multiplex PCR; TCRdb has only the in-frame clones, and not every one. The sample holds 120,000 to 150,000 clones, almost 85% seen once. Sequencing input: PBMCs. Receptor source: a young man in good health and CMV-seropositive.

The V call is TRBV6-5, the J call TRBJ2-7; 9 bases are shared with TRBD1. In germline, CDR1 is MNHEY, CDR2 SVGAGI. The CDR3 extends over 15 amino acids. With 5 bases clipped from V and 0 bases from J, the junction kept 5 bases outside the gene matches. In nucleotides, the CDR3 is TGTGCCAGCAGTACACCGGGACAGGGCTCCTACGAGCAGTACTTC. It codes for CASSTPGQGSYEQYF.

The chain couples TRBV6-1 to TRBJ2-7; 10 bases fit TRBD1. Trimming took 6 bases from V and 2 from J; bases not matched to a gene: 4. Germline values: CDR1 MNHNS, CDR2 SASEGT. The CDR3 covers 14 residues. In nucleotides, the CDR3 is TGTGCCAGCAGCCAGGACAGGGGGACCTACGAGCAGTACTTC. This encodes CASSQDRGTYEQYF.

The chain recombines TRBV6-4 with TRBJ2-1, with D maybe TRBD2 (6 bases). Germline V CDR1 and CDR2: MRHNA, SNTAGT. This CDR3 region has 13 residues. V lost 0 bases and J lost 10, with 10 bases in between. The CDR3 reads CASSDSESGEQFF. CDR3 in DNA: TGTGCCAGCAGTGACTCAGAGAGCGGGGAGCAGTTCTTC.

The chain is built from TRBV21-1 and TRBJ2-2; the D segment call TRBD2 is taken from the table without a DNA check. TRBV21-1 is a documented pseudogene. This CDR3 comprises 24 residues. The CDR3 coding sequence is TGTGCCAGCAGCAAAGCGCCGGTAGGGAAGCGGGGGGGTGTTTCGACCCTGAACACCGGGGAGCTGTTTTTT. Translating it yields CASSKAPVGKRGGVSTLNTGELFF.

The chain combines TRBV5-1 with TRBJ2-7; no clear D gene. Germline lookup yields CDR1 SGHRS and CDR2 YFSETQ. V was pared by 1 base and J by 1 base, with 6 bases between. The CDR3 spans 13 residues. CDR3 DNA sequence: TGCGCCAGCAGCTTGCTCCAGTCCTACGAGCAGTACTTC. Its protein product is CASSLLQSYEQYF.

This clone was detected only once. The gene calls are TRBV29-1 and TRBJ2-5, with no clear D. This CDR3 is 10 amino acids long. Trimming pared 7 bases from V and 5 bases from J, leaving 8 bases between. The V gene's germline CDR1 is SQVTM and CDR2 ANQGSEA. CDR3 nucleotides: TGCAGCGCCCCGTTCGAGACCCAGTACTTC. Amino acids: CSAPFETQYF. Full variable domain (remainder filled in from reference TRBV29-1 and TRBJ2-5): SAVISQKPSRDICQRGTSLTIQCQVDSQVTMMFWYRQQPGQSLTLIATANQGSEATYESGFVIDKFPISRPNLTFSTLTVSNMSPEDSSIYLCSAPFETQYFGPGTRLLVL.

V is TRBV25-1 and J is TRBJ1-4; tentative D call: TRBD1 (5 bases). Trimming cost V 10 bases and J 7 bases, with 16 bases left between them. Germline V gene lookup returns CDR1 MGHDK and CDR2 SYGVNS. CDR3 length: 13 amino acids. The CDR3 sequence: CATSPRGGEKLFF. CDR3 sequence (DNA): TGTGCCACTTCACCGCGGGGCGGTGAAAAACTGTTTTTT.

The chain recombines TRBV27 with TRBJ2-7; a weak D match, TRBD1 (5 bases). This CDR3 region has 13 residues. V was trimmed by 6 bases and J by 3 bases, leaving 12 bases between them. Germline values: CDR1 MNHEY, CDR2 SMNVEV (reference sequence). The CDR3 loop reads CASSWGWNYEQYF. CDR3 DNA: TGTGCCAGCAGCTGGGGCTGGAACTACGAGCAGTACTTC.

This clone was observed a single time. The CDR3 is CASSSGQGRTEAFF. CDR3 nucleotide sequence: TGTGCCAGCAGTTCCGGACAGGGGAGGACTGAAGCTTTCTTT. J is TRBJ1-1 and V is TRBV6-5; 9 nucleotides agree with TRBD1. The J segment lost 5 bases and the V segment lost 4 bases, leaving 5 bases of the junction unmatched. CDR3 length equals 14 residues. CDR1 and CDR2 (germline): MNHEY, SVGAGI.

The J gene is TRBJ2-7, the V gene TRBV29-1, with D possibly TRBD1 on 5 matching bases. Germline lookup yields CDR1 SQVTM and CDR2 ANQGSEA. Trimming left V 6 bases short and J 0 bases short, with 12 bases between. The length of the CDR3 is 13 residues. CDR3 nucleotides: TGCAGCGTAGCAAGGGGTAGCTCCTACGAGCAGTACTTC. Its translation is CSVARGSSYEQYF.

The chain links TRBV4-3 to TRBJ1-6, with TRBD1 as a possible D gene (6 bases). CDR3 size: 13 residues. Trimming stripped 5 bases from V and 9 bases from J, with 11 bases between. In germline, CDR1 is LGHNA, CDR2 YSLEER. The CDR3 DNA is TGCGCCAGCAGCGGACAGTCAAGTTCACCCCTCCACTTT. As protein: CASSGQSSSPLHF.

This clone has more than one count but fewer than ten. V and J are TRBV6-6 and TRBJ1-2; 8 bases match TRBD1. V gave up 0 bases and J gave up 8 bases; unmatched junction bases: 8. Germline V CDR1 and CDR2: MNHNY, SVGAGI (reference sequence). The length of the CDR3 is 15 residues. Here the CDR3 reads CASSYSMDRVGGYTF. Here the CDR3 DNA reads TGTGCCAGCAGTTACTCGATGGACAGGGTTGGGGGCTACACCTTC.

This clone has just one count. The rearrangement links TRBV5-4 to TRBJ1-2, with D possibly being TRBD1 (5 bases). Between the trimmed V and J ends, which lost 4 bases and 2 bases, there was a span of 12 bases. Germline V CDR1 and CDR2: SGHNT, YYREEE (reference sequence). There are 14 residues in the CDR3. This chain's CDR3 is CASSTPTANYGYTF. In nucleotides, the CDR3 is TGTGCCAGCAGCACACCGACAGCCAACTATGGCTACACCTTC.

Here the CDR3 reads CASSLEGGQDTQYF. In DNA, the CDR3 is TGCGCCAGCAGCTTGGAAGGGGGCCAAGATACGCAGTATTTT. This sequence joins TRBV5-1 and TRBJ2-3, with 7 bases that match TRBD1. The length of the CDR3 is 14 residues. Unmatched junction bases numbered 3, after V lost 0 bases and J lost 5 bases. In germline, CDR1 is SGHRS, CDR2 YFSETQ.

Regarding this clone: One end of the junction fails to match germline, which may point to a read error. The V and J genes are TRBV5-4 and TRBJ2-4; D perhaps matches TRBD2 (6 bases). This CDR3 has 13 amino acids. CDR1 and CDR2 (germline): SGHNT, YYREEE (reference sequence). The CDR3, as DNA: TGTGCCAGCAGCTTGAGGGCGGGGAACAGTCAGTACTTC. It encodes CASSLRAGNSQYF.

The rearrangement joins TRBV28 to TRBJ2-5, with 8 bases fitting TRBD2. Near its end, the DNA agrees better with TRBJ2-7, so the J call may be wrong. CDR3 size: 14 residues. Germline assignment: CDR1 MDHEN and CDR2 SYDVKM. The CDR3 DNA reads TGTGCCAGCAGCGACCTGGCGGGGGGCTACGAGCAGTACTTC. Translation gives CASSDLAGGYEQYF.

The chain has TRBV5-1 and TRBJ2-3, with D uncertain. Germline CDR1 SGHRS, CDR2 YFSETQ. The ends were cut back, 1 base at V and 2 bases at J, with 14 bases in the middle. CDR3 length: 16 amino acids. CDR3 sequence: CASSLFGQYPTDTQYF. The CDR3 DNA follows: TGCGCCAGCAGCTTGTTTGGGCAGTACCCCACAGATACGCAGTATTTT.

The chain has TRBV6-5 and TRBJ2-5; D might be TRBD1 (5 bases). V was shortened by 6 bases and J by 4 bases, with 15 bases between the two germline ends. This CDR3 spans 14 amino acids. Germline CDR1 and CDR2: MNHEY and SVGAGI. The CDR3 DNA reads as TGTGCCAGCAGCCTAGGACATACGTCAGAGACCCAGTACTTC. Translation gives CASSLGHTSETQYF.

J is TRBJ2-7 and V is TRBV19; 8 bases fit TRBD1. The germline V gene has CDR1 LNHDA and CDR2 SQIVND (reference sequence). The CDR3 runs to 18 residues. The V and J ends lost 2 bases and 1 base, in that order; junction bases with no gene match: 13. CDR3 residues: CASSISGGRGSRSYEQYF. Written as DNA, the CDR3 is TGTGCCAGTAGTATATCAGGGGGCCGCGGAAGTCGTTCCTACGAGCAGTACTTC. The whole variable domain, filled in from reference TRBV19 and TRBJ2-7, reads DGGITQSPKYLFRKEGQNVTLSCEQNLNHDAMYWYRQDPGQGLRLIYYSQIVNDFQKGDIAEGYSVSREKKESFPLTVTSAQKNPTAFYLCASSISGGRGSRSYEQYFGPGTRLTVT.

The genes are TRBV6-6 and TRBJ2-7; maybe TRBD1 (6 bases). Trimming shortened V by 3 bases and J by 0 bases, and 15 bases separated the two germline ends. Germline assignment: CDR1 MNHNY and CDR2 SVGAGI (reference sequence). The CDR3 covers 16 residues. The CDR3 DNA follows: TGTGCCAGCAGTTATCAGGGGCGAGAAGGCTCCTACGAGCAGTACTTC. Encoded protein: CASSYQGREGSYEQYF.

This sequence joins TRBV14 and TRBJ2-3, with 10 bases lining up with TRBD1. Trimming took 0 bases from V and 4 from J; bases not matched to a gene: 4. Germline V gene data show CDR1 as SGHDN and CDR2 as FVKESK. The CDR3 loop spans 16 amino acids. The CDR3 here is CASSQDFGQGADTQYF. As DNA, the CDR3 is TGTGCCAGCAGCCAAGATTTCGGACAGGGGGCAGATACGCAGTATTTT.